This T cell receptor beta chain stems from a study of blood T cells in healthy people across ages. Broader study findings: A roughly linear fall in TCR beta diversity per million T cells was seen with increasing age. The long-lived group displayed more naive CD4+ cells, plus higher diversity, than the aged donors did. Bulk PBMC profiling left naive and antigen-experienced comparisons inconclusive.

The V segment lost 4 bases and the J segment 3 bases; nucleotides outside the gene matches: 7. Germline-derived CDR1 and CDR2 are MNHEY and SMNVEV (reference sequence). The CDR3 spans 18 residues. About this clonotype: Its antigen is undetermined.

Individuals who donated were healthy Caucasians from Russia aged roughly 6 to 95. The use of a sample-barcoded 5' primer and a J-beta primer mix characterized a second PCR of roughly 6 to 12 cycles. TCRdb fed the 5' RACE reads into MiXCR, producing one record per CDR3 protein. The sample shows over 950,000 distinct CDR3 sequences, about 53% of them seen only once. The source of this sequence is a woman aged 60 to 75 in good health. The sequenced material came from blood. This chain joins TRBV27 and TRBJ2-1; TRBD2 aligns across 15 bases. The CDR3 region has the DNA TGTGCCAGCAGTTGGACTAGCGGGAGGGTCAGGGACTACAATGAGCAGTTCTTC. This encodes CASSWTSGRVRDYNEQFF.